These 13 T cell receptor beta chains came from one sample sequenced in a study of OX40 agonist ivuxolimab in advanced cancers. Method: immunoSEQ multiplex PCR; TCRdb's copy keeps in-frame clones and lacks some. The sample consists of about 50,000 clones, almost 90% of them appearing once. This material consisted of CD4+ or CD8+ T cells sorted from blood, taken in a trial of the OX40 agonist ivuxolimab. The receptors derive from an adult with an advanced solid tumor such as melanoma, head and neck, liver or kidney cancer.

This chain joins TRBV15 and TRBJ2-1; D might be TRBD2 (5 bases). The V gene lost 5 bases and the J gene lost 8 bases, with 10 bases spanning the gap. The CDR3 loop spans 12 amino acids. Germline lookup yields CDR1 LNHNV and CDR2 YYDKDF (reference sequence). CDR3 bases: TGTGCCACCAGCCCGCCCGGGGATGAGCAGTTCTTC. Protein product: CATSPPGDEQFF. The entire variable domain, with the rest obtained from reference TRBV15 and TRBJ2-1, is as follows: DAMVIQNPRYQVTQFGKPVTLSCSQTLNHNVMYWYQQKSSQAPKLLFHYYDKDFNNEADTPDNFQSRRPNTSFCFLDIRSPGLGDTAMYLCATSPPGDEQFFGPGTRLTVL.

CDR3 amino acids: CASSETGLNEKLFF. In nucleotides, the CDR3 is TGTGCCAGCTCAGAAACAGGGTTAAATGAAAAACTGTTTTTT. The rearrangement uses TRBV18 and TRBJ1-4, with a weak D call TRBD1 (6 bases). Germline V gene lookup returns CDR1 KGHSH and CDR2 LQKENI. Deletions cut 5 bases from V and 5 bases from J, with 12 bases between. The CDR3 has 14 amino acids.

V and J are TRBV9 and TRBJ2-3; D is undetermined. This CDR3 is built from 15 residues. Trimming took 0 bases from V and 9 from J, leaving 17 bases between them. CDR1 and CDR2 (germline): SGDLS, YYNGEE. The DNA for the CDR3 is TGTGCCAGCAGCGTAGCTTTAACTGGTGATGCAACGCAGTATTTT. Its translation is CASSVALTGDATQYF.

The gene calls are TRBV5-4 and TRBJ2-3; TRBD2 agrees at 11 bases. With V trimmed by 2 bases and J by 3 bases, 8 bases remained unmatched. CDR3 length: 17 amino acids. Germline V gives CDR1 SGHNT, CDR2 YYREEE (reference sequence). The CDR3 nucleotides read TGTGCCAGCAGCTTCTCCTTAGCGGGGGGGCCGACAGATACGCAGTATTTT. It yields the protein CASSFSLAGGPTDTQYF.

CDR3 region: CASSHRGLDGYTF. The CDR3 DNA follows: TGTGCCAGTAGTCACAGGGGTTTGGATGGCTACACCTTC. The V and J genes are TRBV19 and TRBJ1-2; 7 positions match TRBD1. J gave up 6 bases and V 5 bases, and 6 bases lay outside the gene matches. The CDR3 is made up of 13 amino acids. The germline CDR1 and CDR2 sequences are LNHDA and SQIVND (reference sequence).

This clone has a handful of counts. The chain is built from TRBV19 and TRBJ1-1, with a weak D call TRBD1 (5 bases). Trimming shortened V by 5 bases and J by 0 bases, and 10 bases separated the two germline ends. Germline-derived CDR1 and CDR2 are LNHDA and SQIVND (reference sequence). The CDR3 is 14 amino acids. The CDR3 here is CASSEGLLNTEAFF. The DNA of the CDR3 is TGTGCCAGTAGTGAGGGACTTCTGAACACTGAAGCTTTCTTT.

The genes are TRBV7-2 and TRBJ2-3, with TRBD1 matching 12 bases. The junction had 7 bases not matched to a gene; V was cut back by 6 bases and J by 9 bases. The germline CDR1 and CDR2 sequences are SGHTA and FQGNSA. CDR3 length: 14 residues. As DNA, the CDR3 is TGTGCCAGCAGTACCGGGACAGGGGGCTCCACGCAGTATTTT. It codes for CASSTGTGGSTQYF.

As DNA, the CDR3 is TGTGCCAGCAGCTTAGCGGGCCCCAGCACAGATACGCAGTATTTT. It specifies CASSLAGPSTDTQYF. J is TRBJ2-3 and V is TRBV7-9; D is undetermined. CDR1 and CDR2 (germline): SEHNR, FQNEAQ (reference sequence). This CDR3 comprises 15 residues. The V and J ends lost 0 bases and 0 bases respectively, with 7 bases between them.

This clone has just one count. V and J are TRBV30 and TRBJ1-5; D unresolved. The CDR3 is 14 amino acids. Germline loops: CDR1 GTSNPN, CDR2 SVGIG (reference sequence). V was trimmed by 0 bases and J by 1 base, leaving 7 bases between them. The CDR3 loop is CAWSVSVSNQPQHF. DNA of the CDR3: TGTGCCTGGAGTGTTTCAGTAAGCAATCAGCCCCAGCATTTT.

The CDR3 protein is CASSLSRREAFF. Written as DNA, the CDR3 is TGTGCCAGCAGTTTAAGTCGGCGTGAAGCTTTCTTT. This sequence joins TRBV28 and TRBJ1-1; D is unclear. V lost 2 bases, J lost 7 bases, and 8 bases lay in between. The CDR3 extends over 12 amino acids. Germline assignment: CDR1 MDHEN and CDR2 SYDVKM.

The CDR3 spells CASSLQTPGRSNQPQHF. The CDR3 region has the DNA TGTGCCAGCAGCCTACAGACACCGGGACGTAGCAATCAGCCCCAGCATTTT. The V call is TRBV5-6, the J call TRBJ1-5; D may be TRBD1 (5 bases). V lost 4 bases and J 0 bases, leaving 17 bases between the germline ends. The CDR3 runs to 17 residues. CDR1 is SGHDT, CDR2 YYEEEE, per germline. Variable domain in full (rest from reference TRBV5-6 and TRBJ1-5): DAGVTQSPTHLIKTRGQQVTLRCSPKSGHDTVSWYQQALGQGPQFIFQYYEEEERQRGNFPDRFSGHQFPNYSSELNVNALLLGDSALYLCASSLQTPGRSNQPQHFGDGTRLSIL.

The chain uses TRBV5-6 and TRBJ2-7, with D tentatively TRBD2 (6 bases). CDR1 and CDR2 from the germline V gene are SGHDT and YYEEEE. V shed 4 bases and J shed 1 base, with 15 bases lying between them. The CDR3 is 15 residues long. In DNA form, the CDR3 reads TGTGCCAGCAGCGAGGGGTTAGCGGATTCCTACGAGCAGTACTTC. It specifies CASSEGLADSYEQYF. Combining the CDR3 with reference TRBV5-6 and TRBJ2-7 gives the whole variable domain DAGVTQSPTHLIKTRGQQVTLRCSPKSGHDTVSWYQQALGQGPQFIFQYYEEEERQRGNFPDRFSGHQFPNYSSELNVNALLLGDSALYLCASSEGLADSYEQYFGPGTRLTVT.

The rearrangement joins TRBV9 to TRBJ2-1; 8 bases line up with TRBD1. V lost 0 bases and J lost 1; bases outside the gene matches: 3. This CDR3 spans 16 amino acids. From germline, CDR1 is SGDLS and CDR2 YYNGEE. As DNA, the CDR3 is TGTGCCAGCAGCGTAGCCGGACAGGGATCCTACAATGAGCAGTTCTTC. As protein: CASSVAGQGSYNEQFF.